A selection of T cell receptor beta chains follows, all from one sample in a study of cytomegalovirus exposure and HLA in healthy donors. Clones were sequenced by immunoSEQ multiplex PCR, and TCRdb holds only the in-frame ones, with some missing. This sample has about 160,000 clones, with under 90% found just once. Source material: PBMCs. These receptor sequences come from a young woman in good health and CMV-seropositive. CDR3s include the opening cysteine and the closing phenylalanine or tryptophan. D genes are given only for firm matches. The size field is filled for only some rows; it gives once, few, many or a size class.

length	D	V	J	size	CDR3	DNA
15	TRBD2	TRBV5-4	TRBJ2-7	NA	CASSFSGRASYEQYF	TGTGCCAGCAGCTTTAGCGGGAGGGCCTCCTACGAGCAGTACTTC
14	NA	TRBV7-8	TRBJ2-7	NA	CASSSQGITYEQYF	TGTGCCAGCAGCTCCCAGGGGATAACCTACGAGCAGTACTTC
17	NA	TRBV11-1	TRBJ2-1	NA	CASSSRYGSGNIIKQFF	TGTGCCAGCAGCTCCCGTTATGGTAGCGGAAACATTATCAAGCAGTTCTTC
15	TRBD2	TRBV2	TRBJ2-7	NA	CASSVGLAGPYEQYF	TGTGCCAGCAGTGTGGGGCTAGCGGGCCCCTACGAGCAGTACTTC
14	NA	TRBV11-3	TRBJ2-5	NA	CASSLDFQRETQYF	TGTGCCAGCAGCTTAGATTTCCAGCGAGAGACCCAGTACTTC
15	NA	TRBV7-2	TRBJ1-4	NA	CASSPQTAAKEKLFF	TGTGCCAGCAGCCCACAAACAGCTGCGAAAGAAAAACTGTTTTTT
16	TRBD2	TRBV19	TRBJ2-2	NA	CAGGLAGAGDTGELFF	TGTGCCGGTGGACTAGCGGGAGCGGGGGACACCGGGGAGCTGTTTTTT
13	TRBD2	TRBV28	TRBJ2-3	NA	CASSRTSEDTQYF	TGTGCCAGCAGTCGGACTAGCGAAGATACGCAGTATTTT
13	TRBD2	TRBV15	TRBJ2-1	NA	CATSRLAGNEQFF	TGTGCCACCAGCAGACTAGCGGGTAATGAGCAGTTCTTC
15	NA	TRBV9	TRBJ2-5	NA	CASSVSSGVGETQYF	TGTGCCAGCAGCGTATCTTCAGGGGTAGGGGAGACCCAGTACTTC
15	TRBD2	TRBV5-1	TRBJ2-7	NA	CASTPSGGRTYEQYF	TGCGCCAGCACCCCTTCCGGCGGGAGGACCTACGAGCAGTACTTC
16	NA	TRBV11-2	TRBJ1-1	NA	CASSSTSGSDSFKAFF	TGTGCCAGCAGCTCGACTTCGGGGTCGGATTCTTTTAAAGCTTTCTTT
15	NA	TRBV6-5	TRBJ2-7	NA	CASSYSSGGLYEQYF	TGTGCCAGCAGTTACTCGTCAGGGGGGTTGTACGAGCAGTACTTC
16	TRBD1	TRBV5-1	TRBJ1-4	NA	CASSLTGQGINEKLFF	TGCGCCAGCAGCTTGACGGGACAGGGTATAAATGAAAAACTGTTTTTT
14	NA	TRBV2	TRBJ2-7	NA	CASMAGSLSYEQYF	TGTGCCAGCATGGCGGGTTCCCTTTCCTACGAGCAGTACTTC
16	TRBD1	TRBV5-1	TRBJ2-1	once	CASSWMTGDAYNEQFF	TGCGCCAGCAGCTGGATGACAGGGGACGCCTACAATGAGCAGTTCTTC
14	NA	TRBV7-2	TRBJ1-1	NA	CASSYQGRSTEAFF	TGTGCCAGCAGCTATCAGGGTAGGAGCACTGAAGCTTTCTTT
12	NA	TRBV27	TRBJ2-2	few	CASSWGSGELFF	TGTGCCAGCAGTTGGGGCTCCGGGGAGCTGTTTTTT
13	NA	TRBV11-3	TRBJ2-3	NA	CASSGTRTDTQYF	TGTGCCAGCAGTGGGACTCGCACAGATACGCAGTATTTT
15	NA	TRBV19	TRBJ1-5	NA	CASIRGDGSNQPQHF	TGTGCCAGTATCCGGGGGGACGGCAGCAATCAGCCCCAGCATTTT
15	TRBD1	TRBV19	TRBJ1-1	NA	CASSAGQAVNTEAFF	TGTGCCAGTAGTGCCGGACAGGCCGTGAACACTGAAGCTTTCTTT
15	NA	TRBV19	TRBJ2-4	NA	CASSPLPRGKNIQYF	TGTGCCAGTAGTCCCCTGCCCCGGGGCAAAAACATTCAGTACTTC
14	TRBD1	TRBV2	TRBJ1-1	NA	CASRSTGVNTEAFF	TGTGCCAGCAGATCGACAGGGGTTAACACTGAAGCTTTCTTT
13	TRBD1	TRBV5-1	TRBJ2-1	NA	CASSMGQSNEQFF	TGCGCCAGCAGCATGGGACAGTCCAATGAGCAGTTCTTC
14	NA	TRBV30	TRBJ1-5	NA	CAWSADIVFGPQHF	TGTGCCTGGAGTGCCGACATCGTCTTCGGGCCCCAGCATTTT
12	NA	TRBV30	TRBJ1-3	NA	CAWNPSGYTIYF	TGTGCCTGGAATCCCAGCGGGTATACCATATATTTT
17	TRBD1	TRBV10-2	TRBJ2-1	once	CAGRPLVGTGNNNEQFF	TGCGCCGGCCGCCCATTGGTGGGGACAGGGAATAACAATGAGCAGTTCTTC
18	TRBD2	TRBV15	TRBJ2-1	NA	CATSREVIAGGLYNEQFF	TGTGCCACCAGCAGAGAAGTGATAGCGGGAGGGCTCTACAATGAGCAGTTCTTC
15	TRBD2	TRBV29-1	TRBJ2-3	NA	CSVLGLAGSTDTQYF	TGCAGCGTGCTCGGACTAGCGGGGAGCACAGATACGCAGTATTTT
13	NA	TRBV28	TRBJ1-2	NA	CASSLAGRDGYTF	TGTGCCAGCAGTTTAGCGGGGCGCGATGGCTACACCTTC
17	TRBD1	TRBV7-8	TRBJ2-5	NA	CASGPGTGALLRETQYF	TGTGCCAGCGGCCCCGGGACAGGGGCCCTACTTAGGGAGACCCAGTACTTC
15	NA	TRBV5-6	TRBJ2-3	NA	CASSRTRTGTDTQYF	TGTGCCAGCAGTCGGACACGCACCGGGACAGATACGCAGTATTTT
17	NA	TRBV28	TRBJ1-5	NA	CVSRGLPAGPSNQPQHF	TGTGTCTCCCGAGGCCTCCCGGCGGGTCCAAGCAATCAGCCCCAGCATTTT
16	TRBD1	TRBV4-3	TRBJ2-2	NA	CASSQATDRVPGELFF	TGCGCCAGCAGCCAAGCCACAGACAGGGTCCCCGGGGAGCTGTTTTTT
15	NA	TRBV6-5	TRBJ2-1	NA	CASRTNAAGDNEQFF	TGTGCCAGCAGGACTAACGCGGCGGGTGACAATGAGCAGTTCTTC
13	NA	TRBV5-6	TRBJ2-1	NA	CASSLDTYNEQFF	TGTGCCAGCAGCTTGGACACCTACAATGAGCAGTTCTTC
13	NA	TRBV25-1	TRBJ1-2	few	CASSEGQSYGYTF	TGTGCCAGCAGTGAAGGACAGTCCTATGGCTACACCTTC
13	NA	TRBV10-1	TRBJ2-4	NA	CASSPGFKNIQYF	TGCGCCAGCAGTCCAGGGTTCAAAAACATTCAGTACTTC
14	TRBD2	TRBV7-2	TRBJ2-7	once	CASSSLVAGGEQYF	TGTGCCAGCAGCTCCTTAGTAGCGGGAGGCGAGCAGTACTTC
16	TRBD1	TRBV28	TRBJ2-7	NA	CASSYEGTDLVYEQYF	TGTGCCAGCAGTTACGAGGGGACAGATCTAGTCTACGAGCAGTACTTC
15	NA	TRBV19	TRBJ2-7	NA	CASSRLGGSFYEQYF	TGTGCCAGTAGTCGGCTTGGGGGCAGTTTTTACGAGCAGTACTTC
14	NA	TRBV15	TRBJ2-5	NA	CATSSRMIQETQYF	TGTGCCACCAGCAGCAGAATGATACAAGAGACCCAGTACTTC
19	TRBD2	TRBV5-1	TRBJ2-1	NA	CASSWGPGLAGGTYNEQFF	TGCGCCAGCAGCTGGGGCCCCGGGCTAGCGGGAGGGACCTACAATGAGCAGTTCTTC
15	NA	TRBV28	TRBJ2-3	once	CASSFLGGGTDTQYF	TGTGCCAGCAGTTTCCTGGGAGGGGGGACAGATACGCAGTATTTT
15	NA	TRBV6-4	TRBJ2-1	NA	CASSPRASSYNEQFF	TGTGCCAGCAGCCCTCGAGCGAGCTCCTACAATGAGCAGTTCTTC
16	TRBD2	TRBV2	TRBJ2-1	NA	CASIRELAGGLAEQFF	TGTGCCAGCATTCGTGAACTAGCGGGAGGTCTGGCTGAGCAGTTCTTC
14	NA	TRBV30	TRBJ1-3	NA	CAWNQQDSGNTIYF	TGTGCCTGGAACCAACAGGACTCTGGAAACACCATATATTTT
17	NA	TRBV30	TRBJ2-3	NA	CAWGHTGFGPSTDTQYF	TGTGCCTGGGGACACACAGGGTTCGGACCTAGCACAGATACGCAGTATTTT
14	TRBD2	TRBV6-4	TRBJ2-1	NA	CASTRTSGSYEQFF	TGTGCCAGCACACGGACTAGCGGGAGCTATGAGCAGTTCTTC